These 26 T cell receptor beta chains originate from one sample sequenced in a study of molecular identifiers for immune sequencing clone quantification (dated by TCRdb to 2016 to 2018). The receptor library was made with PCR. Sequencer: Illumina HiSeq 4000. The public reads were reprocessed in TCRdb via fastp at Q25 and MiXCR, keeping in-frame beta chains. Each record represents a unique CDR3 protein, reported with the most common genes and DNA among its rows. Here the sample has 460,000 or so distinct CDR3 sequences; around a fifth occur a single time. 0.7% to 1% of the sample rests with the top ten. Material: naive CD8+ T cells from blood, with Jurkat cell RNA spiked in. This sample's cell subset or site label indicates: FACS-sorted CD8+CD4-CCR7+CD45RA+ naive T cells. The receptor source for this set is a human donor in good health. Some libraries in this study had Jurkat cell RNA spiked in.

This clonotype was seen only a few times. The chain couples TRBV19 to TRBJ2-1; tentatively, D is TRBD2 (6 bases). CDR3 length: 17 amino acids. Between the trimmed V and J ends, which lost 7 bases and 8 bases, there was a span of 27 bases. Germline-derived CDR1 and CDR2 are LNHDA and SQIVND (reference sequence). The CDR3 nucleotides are TGTGCCAGTATCGGGCCCAGTAGTAAGGAGGGGTTGGATGAGCAGTTCTTC. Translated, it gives CASIGPSSKEGLDEQFF. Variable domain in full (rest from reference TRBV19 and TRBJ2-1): DGGITQSPKYLFRKEGQNVTLSCEQNLNHDAMYWYRQDPGQGLRLIYYSQIVNDFQKGDIAEGYSVSREKKESFPLTVTSAQKNPTAFYLCASIGPSSKEGLDEQFFGPGTRLTVL.

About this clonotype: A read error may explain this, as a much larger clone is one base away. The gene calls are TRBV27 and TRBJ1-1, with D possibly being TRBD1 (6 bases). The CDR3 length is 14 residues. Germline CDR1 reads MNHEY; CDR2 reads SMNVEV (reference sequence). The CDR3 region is CAGSLQGRVTEAFF. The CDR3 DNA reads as TGTGCCGGCAGCCTACAGGGAAGGGTTACTGAAGCTTTCTTT.

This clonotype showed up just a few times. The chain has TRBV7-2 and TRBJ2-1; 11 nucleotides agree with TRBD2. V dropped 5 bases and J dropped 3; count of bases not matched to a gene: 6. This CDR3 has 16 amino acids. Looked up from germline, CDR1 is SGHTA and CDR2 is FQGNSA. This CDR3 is CASSSRLAGIYNEQFF. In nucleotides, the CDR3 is TGTGCCAGCAGCAGCAGACTAGCGGGAATCTACAATGAGCAGTTCTTC.

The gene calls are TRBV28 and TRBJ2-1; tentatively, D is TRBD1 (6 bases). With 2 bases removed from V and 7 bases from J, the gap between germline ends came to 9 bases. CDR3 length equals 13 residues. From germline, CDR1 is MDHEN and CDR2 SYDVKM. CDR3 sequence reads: CASSLVRGNEQFF. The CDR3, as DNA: TGTGCCAGCAGTTTAGTAAGGGGGAATGAGCAGTTCTTC.

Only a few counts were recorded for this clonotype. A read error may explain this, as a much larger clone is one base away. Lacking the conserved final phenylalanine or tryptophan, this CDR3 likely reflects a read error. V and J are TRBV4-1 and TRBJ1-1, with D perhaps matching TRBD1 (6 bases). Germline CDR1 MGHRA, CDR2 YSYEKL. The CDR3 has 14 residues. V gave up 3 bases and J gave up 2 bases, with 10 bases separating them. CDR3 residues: CASSQADSNTEAFL. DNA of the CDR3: TGCGCCAGCAGCCAGGCGGACAGTAACACTGAAGCTTTCCTT.

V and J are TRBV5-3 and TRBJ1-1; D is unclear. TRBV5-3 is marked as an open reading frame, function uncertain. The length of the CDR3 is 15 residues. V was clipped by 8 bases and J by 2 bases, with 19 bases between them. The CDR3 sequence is CASSPVESSNTEAFF. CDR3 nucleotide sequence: TGTGCCAGCAGCCCCGTCGAGAGCTCAAACACTGAAGCTTTCTTT.

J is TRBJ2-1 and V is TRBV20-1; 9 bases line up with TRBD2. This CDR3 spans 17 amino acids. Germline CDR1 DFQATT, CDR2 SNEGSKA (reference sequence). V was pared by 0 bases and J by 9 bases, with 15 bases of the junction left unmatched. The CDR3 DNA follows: TGCAGTGCTAGAGATACGGCCGATAGGACTAGCGCGCTTGAGCAGTTCTTC. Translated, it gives CSARDTADRTSALEQFF.

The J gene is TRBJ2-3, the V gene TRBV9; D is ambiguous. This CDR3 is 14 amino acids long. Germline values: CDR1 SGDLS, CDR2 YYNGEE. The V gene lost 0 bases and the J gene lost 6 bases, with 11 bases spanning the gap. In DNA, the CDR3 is TGTGCCAGCAGCGTAGAGAAATTTTGGGATACGCAGTATTTT. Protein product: CASSVEKFWDTQYF.

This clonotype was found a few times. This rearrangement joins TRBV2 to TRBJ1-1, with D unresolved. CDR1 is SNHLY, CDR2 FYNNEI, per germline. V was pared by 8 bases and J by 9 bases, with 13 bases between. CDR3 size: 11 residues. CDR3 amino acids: CASPGSHQAFF. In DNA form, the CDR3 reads TGTGCCAGCCCCGGAAGTCACCAAGCTTTCTTT.

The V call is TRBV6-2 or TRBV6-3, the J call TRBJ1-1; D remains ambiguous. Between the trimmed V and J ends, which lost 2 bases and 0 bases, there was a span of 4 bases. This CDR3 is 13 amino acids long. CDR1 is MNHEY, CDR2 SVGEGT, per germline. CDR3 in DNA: TGTGCCAGCAGTTACCCTATGAACACTGAAGCTTTCTTT. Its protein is CASSYPMNTEAFF.

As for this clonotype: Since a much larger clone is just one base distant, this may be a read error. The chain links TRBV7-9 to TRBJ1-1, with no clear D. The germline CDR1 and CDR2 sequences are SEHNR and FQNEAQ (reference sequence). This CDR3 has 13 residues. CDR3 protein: CASSLVANTEALF. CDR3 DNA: TGTGCCAGCAGCTTAGTGGCGAACACTGAAGCTCTCTTT.

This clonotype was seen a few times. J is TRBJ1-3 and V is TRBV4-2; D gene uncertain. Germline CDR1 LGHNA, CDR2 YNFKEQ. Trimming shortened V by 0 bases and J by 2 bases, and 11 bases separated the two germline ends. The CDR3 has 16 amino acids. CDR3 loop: CASSQDAGLAGNTIYF. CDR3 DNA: TGTGCCAGCAGCCAAGACGCGGGCCTGGCTGGAAACACCATATATTTT.

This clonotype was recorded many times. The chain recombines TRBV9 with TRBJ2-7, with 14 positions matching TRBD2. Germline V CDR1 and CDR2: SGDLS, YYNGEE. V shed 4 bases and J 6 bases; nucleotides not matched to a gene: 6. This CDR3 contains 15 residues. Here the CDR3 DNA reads TGTGCCAGCAGCCCGTCCGGGACTAGCGGGAGCGAGCAGTACTTC. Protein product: CASSPSGTSGSEQYF.

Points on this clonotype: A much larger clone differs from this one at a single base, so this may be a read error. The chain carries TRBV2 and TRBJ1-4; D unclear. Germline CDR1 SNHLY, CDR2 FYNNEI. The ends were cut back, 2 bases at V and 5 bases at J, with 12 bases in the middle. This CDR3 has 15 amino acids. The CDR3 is CASSETETGNEKLFF. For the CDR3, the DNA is TGTGCCAGCAGTGAAACTGAGACGGGGAATGAAAAACTGTTTTTT.

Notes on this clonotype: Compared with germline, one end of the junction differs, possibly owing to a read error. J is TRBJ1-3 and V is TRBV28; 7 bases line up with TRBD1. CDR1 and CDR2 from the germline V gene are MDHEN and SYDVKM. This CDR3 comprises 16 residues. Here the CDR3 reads CASGGDRAITGDTIYF. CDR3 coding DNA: TGTGCCAGCGGGGGAGACAGGGCCATCACTGGAGACACCATATATTTT.

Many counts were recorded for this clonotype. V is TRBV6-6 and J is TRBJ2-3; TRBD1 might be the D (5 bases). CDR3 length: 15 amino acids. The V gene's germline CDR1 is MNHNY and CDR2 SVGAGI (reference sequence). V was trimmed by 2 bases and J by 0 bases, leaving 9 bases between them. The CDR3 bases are TGTGCCAGCAGTTACGGGGCGACTAGCACAGATACGCAGTATTTT. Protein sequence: CASSYGATSTDTQYF.

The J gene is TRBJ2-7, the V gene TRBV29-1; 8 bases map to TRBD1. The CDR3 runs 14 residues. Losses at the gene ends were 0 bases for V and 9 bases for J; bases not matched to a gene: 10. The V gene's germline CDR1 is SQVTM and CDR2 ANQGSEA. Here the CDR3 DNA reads TGCAGCGTTGAAGAACAGGCAGGGGGCGAGGGGCAGTACTTC. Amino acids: CSVEEQAGGEGQYF.

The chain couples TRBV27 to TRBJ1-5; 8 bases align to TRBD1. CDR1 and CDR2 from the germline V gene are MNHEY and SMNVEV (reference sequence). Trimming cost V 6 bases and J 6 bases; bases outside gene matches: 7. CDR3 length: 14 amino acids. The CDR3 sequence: CASRRTGIGQPQHF. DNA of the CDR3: TGTGCCAGCAGGAGGACAGGGATCGGTCAGCCCCAGCATTTT.

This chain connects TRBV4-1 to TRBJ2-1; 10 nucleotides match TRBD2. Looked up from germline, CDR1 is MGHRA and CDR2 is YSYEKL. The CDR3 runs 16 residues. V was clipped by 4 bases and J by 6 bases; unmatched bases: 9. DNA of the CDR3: TGCGCCAGCAGCCCAGAACTAGCGGGGATGAGCAATGAGCAGTTCTTC. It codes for CASSPELAGMSNEQFF.

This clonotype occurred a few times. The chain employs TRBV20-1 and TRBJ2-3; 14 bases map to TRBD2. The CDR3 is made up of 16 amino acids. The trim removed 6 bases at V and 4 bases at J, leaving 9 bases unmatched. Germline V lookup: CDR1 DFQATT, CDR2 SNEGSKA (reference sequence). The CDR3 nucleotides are TGCAGTGCACGGAGACTAGCGGGGGGGCCCGCAGATACGCAGTATTTT. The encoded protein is CSARRLAGGPADTQYF.

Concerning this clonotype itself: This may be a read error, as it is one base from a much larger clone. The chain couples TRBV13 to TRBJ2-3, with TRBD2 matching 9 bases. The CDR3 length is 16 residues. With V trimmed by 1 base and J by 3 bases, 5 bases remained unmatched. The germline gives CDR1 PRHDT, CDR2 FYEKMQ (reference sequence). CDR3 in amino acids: CASSLVASGTTDTQYF. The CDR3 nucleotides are TGTGCCAGCAGCTTAGTGGCTAGCGGGACAACAGATACGCAGTATTTT.

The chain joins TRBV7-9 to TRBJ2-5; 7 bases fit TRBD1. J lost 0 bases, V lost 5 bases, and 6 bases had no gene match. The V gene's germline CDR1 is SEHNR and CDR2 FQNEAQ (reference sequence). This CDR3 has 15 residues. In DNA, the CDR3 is TGTGCCAGCAGCGCTCTGACAGGGTACCAAGAGACCCAGTACTTC. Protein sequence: CASSALTGYQETQYF.

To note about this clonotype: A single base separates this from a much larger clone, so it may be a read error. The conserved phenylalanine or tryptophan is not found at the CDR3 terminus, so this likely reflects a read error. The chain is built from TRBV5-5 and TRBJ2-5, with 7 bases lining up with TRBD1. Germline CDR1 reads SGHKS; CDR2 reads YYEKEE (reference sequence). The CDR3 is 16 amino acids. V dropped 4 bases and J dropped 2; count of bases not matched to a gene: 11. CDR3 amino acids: CASSVQTGPNQETQYL. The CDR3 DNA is TGTGCCAGCAGCGTCCAGACAGGGCCGAATCAAGAGACCCAGTACCTC.

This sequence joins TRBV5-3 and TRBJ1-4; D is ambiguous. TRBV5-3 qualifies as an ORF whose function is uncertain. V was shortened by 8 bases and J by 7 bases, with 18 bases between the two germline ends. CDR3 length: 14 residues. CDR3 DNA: TGTGCCAGCAGCCCGGACCAACTAGGTGAAAAACTGTTTTTT. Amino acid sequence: CASSPDQLGEKLFF.

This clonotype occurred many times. The CDR3 DNA reads TGCAGCGTCGCGGGGGAGGGTCTCACTGAAGCTTTCTTT. The encoded protein is CSVAGEGLTEAFF. The chain carries TRBV29-1 and TRBJ1-1; TRBD1 might be the D (5 bases). Trimming left V 6 bases short and J 4 bases short, with 15 bases between. This CDR3 region has 13 residues. Germline CDR1 reads SQVTM; CDR2 reads ANQGSEA.

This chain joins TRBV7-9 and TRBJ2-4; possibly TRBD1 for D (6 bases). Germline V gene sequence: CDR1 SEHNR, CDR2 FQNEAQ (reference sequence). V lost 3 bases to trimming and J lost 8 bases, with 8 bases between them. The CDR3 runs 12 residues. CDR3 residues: CASSFQGYIQYF. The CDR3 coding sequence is TGTGCCAGCAGCTTTCAGGGGTACATTCAGTACTTC.